Listed below are T cell receptor beta chains from one sample, sequenced in a study of T-cell reconstitution after alpha-beta-depleted transplantation in children. TCRdb re-derived calls from the PCR reads in MiXCR, one entry per CDR3 protein. The table lists approximately 150,000 distinct CDR3 sequences, 7.5% to 9% of them singletons. The material sequenced was PBMCs, mostly from graft donor cells, taken 180 days after TCRalphabeta/CD19-depleted stem cell transplant. These receptors were obtained from a female patient aged 2-10 years who had a stem cell transplant for congenital amegakaryocytic thrombocytopenia, so the T cells may come from the graft donor. Each CDR3 is given with its conserved first and last residue. Fields, in order: V gene, clone size, J gene, D gene, CDR3 protein, CDR3 DNA. D genes are given only for firm matches. Part of the rows lack a size; the others show once, few, many or a class for expanded clones.

TRBV20-1	many	TRBJ1-5	NA	CSAAIRGRNQPQHF	TGCAGTGCCGCGATTCGGGGGAGGAATCAGCCCCAGCATTTT
TRBV11-2	NA	TRBJ2-7	NA	CASSLDQNYNEQYF	TGTGCCAGCAGCTTAGATCAGAACTACAACGAGCAGTACTTC
TRBV21-1	few	TRBJ1-4	NA	CASSKDSRSYLTNEKLFF	TGTGCCAGCAGCAAGGACAGTCGGTCCTACCTAACTAATGAAAAACTGTTTTTT
TRBV6-1	NA	TRBJ2-5	NA	CASSERYQETQYF	TGTGCCAGCAGTGAACGGTACCAAGAGACCCAGTACTTC
TRBV29-1	many	TRBJ2-1	TRBD2	CSVEGAAGARNEQFF	TGCAGCGTTGAAGGGGCCGCGGGAGCGCGGAATGAGCAGTTCTTC
TRBV28	many	TRBJ2-3	NA	CASSSGQNTDTQYF	TGTGCCAGCAGTTCCGGACAGAACACAGATACGCAGTATTTT
TRBV3-1	many	TRBJ1-1	NA	CASSQKSRGSGAFF	TGTGCCAGCAGCCAAAAAAGTCGAGGGTCCGGAGCTTTCTTT
TRBV28	NA	TRBJ2-3	TRBD2	CASSRIFLAGRTDTQYF	TGTGCCAGCAGCCGTATATTCCTAGCGGGTCGCACAGATACGCAGTATTTT
TRBV14	few	TRBJ1-2	NA	CASSQGSSNVGYTF	TGTGCCAGCAGCCAAGGGAGTTCTAATGTCGGCTACACCTTC
TRBV28	many	TRBJ2-7	NA	CASSLAGAYEQYF	TGTGCCAGCAGTTTAGCTGGGGCCTACGAGCAGTACTTC
TRBV20-1	few	TRBJ1-6	TRBD1	CCARGGRQGAYNSPLHF	TGCTGTGCTAGAGGAGGGCGACAGGGGGCTTATAATTCACCCCTCCACTTT
TRBV11-2	NA	TRBJ2-1	TRBD2	CASSSLYPLAELYNEQFF	TGTGCCAGCAGCTCCTTATACCCACTAGCGGAATTGTACAATGAGCAGTTCTTC